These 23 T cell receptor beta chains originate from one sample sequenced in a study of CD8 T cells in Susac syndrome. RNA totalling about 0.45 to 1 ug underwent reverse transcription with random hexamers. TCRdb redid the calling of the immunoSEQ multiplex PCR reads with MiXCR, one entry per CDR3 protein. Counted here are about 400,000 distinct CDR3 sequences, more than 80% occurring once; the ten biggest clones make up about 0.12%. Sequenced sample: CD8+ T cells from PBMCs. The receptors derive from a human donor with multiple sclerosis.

DNA of the CDR3: TGCAGCGTCTTAGGGACAGATGGCTACACCTTC. Translating gives CSVLGTDGYTF. The rearrangement joins TRBV29-1 to TRBJ1-2; 7 nucleotides line up with TRBD1. This CDR3 spans 11 amino acids. Germline values: CDR1 SQVTM, CDR2 ANQGSEA. V lost 6 bases to trimming and J lost 6 bases; unmatched junction nucleotides: 4.

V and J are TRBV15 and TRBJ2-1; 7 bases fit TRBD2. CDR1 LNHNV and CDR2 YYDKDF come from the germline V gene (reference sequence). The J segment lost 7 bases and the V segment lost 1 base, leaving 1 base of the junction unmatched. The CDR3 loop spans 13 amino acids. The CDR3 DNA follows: TGTGCCACCAGCAGAGTTAGCGGGAATGAGCAGTTCTTC. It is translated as CATSRVSGNEQFF.

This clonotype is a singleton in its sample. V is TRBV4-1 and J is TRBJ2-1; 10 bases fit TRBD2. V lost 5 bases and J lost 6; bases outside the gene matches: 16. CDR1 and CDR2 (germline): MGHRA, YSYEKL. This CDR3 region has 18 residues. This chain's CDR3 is CASSYPLAGMTAGNEQFF. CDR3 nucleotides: TGCGCCAGCAGCTACCCACTAGCGGGAATGACGGCAGGCAATGAGCAGTTCTTC.

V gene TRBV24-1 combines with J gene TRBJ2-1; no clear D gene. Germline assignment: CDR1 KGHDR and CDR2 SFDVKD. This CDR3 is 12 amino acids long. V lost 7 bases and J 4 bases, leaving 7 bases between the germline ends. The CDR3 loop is CATRSEYNEQFF. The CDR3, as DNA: TGTGCCACCAGGTCCGAGTACAATGAGCAGTTCTTC.

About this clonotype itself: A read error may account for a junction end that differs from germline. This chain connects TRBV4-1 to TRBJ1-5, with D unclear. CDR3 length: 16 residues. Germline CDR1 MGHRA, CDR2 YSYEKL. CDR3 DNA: TGCACCAGCAGCCAAGACCCGGACGGAGGCAATCAGCCCCAGCATTTT. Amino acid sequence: CTSSQDPDGGNQPQHF.

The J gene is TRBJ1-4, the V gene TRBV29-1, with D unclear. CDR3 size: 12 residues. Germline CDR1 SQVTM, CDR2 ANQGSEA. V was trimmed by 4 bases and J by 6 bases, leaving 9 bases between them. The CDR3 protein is CSVAALDEKLFF. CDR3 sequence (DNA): TGCAGCGTTGCCGCCCTGGATGAAAAACTGTTTTTT.

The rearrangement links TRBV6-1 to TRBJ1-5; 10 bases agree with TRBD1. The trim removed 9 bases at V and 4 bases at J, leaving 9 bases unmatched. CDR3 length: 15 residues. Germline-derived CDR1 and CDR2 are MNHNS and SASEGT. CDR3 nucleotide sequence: TGTGCCAGTTGGACCGGGACAGGGGATAATCAGCCCCAGCATTTT. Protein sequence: CASWTGTGDNQPQHF.

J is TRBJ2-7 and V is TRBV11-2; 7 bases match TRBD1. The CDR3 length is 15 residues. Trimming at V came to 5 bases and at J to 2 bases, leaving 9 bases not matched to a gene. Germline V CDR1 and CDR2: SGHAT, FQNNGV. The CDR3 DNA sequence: TGTGCCAGCAGCCCGGGCAGGGACAGTCCCTACGAGCAGTACTTC. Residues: CASSPGRDSPYEQYF.

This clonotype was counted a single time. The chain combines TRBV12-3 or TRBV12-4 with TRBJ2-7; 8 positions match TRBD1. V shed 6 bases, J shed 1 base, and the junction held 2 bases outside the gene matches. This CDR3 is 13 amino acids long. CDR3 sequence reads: CASRTGESYEQYF. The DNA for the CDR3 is TGTGCCAGCAGGACAGGGGAATCCTACGAGCAGTACTTC.

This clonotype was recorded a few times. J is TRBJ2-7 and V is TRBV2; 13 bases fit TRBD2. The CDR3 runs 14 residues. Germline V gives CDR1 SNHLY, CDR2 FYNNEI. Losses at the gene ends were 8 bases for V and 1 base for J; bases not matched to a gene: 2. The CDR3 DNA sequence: TGTGCCAGCGTGGGACTAGCGGGATCCTACGAGCAGTACTTC. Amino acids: CASVGLAGSYEQYF.

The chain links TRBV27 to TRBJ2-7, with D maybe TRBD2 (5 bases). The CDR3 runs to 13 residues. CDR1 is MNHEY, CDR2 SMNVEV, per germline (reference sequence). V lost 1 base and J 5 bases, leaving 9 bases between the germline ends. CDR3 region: CASSLWEFDEQYF. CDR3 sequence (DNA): TGTGCCAGCAGTTTATGGGAGTTCGACGAGCAGTACTTC.

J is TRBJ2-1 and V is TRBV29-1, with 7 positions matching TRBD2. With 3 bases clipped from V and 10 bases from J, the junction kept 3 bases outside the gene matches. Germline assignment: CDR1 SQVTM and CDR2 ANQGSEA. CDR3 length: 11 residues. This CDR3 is CSVDAREEQFF. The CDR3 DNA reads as TGCAGCGTTGACGCGCGGGAGGAGCAGTTCTTC.

CDR3 DNA sequence: TGTGCCAGCACAGCAGGGACTGGAAACACCATATATTTT. This translates into CASTAGTGNTIYF. This chain links TRBV13 with TRBJ1-3; the D gene is possibly TRBD1 (5 bases). Germline CDR1 and CDR2: PRHDT and FYEKMQ (reference sequence). Trimming stripped 7 bases from V and 2 bases from J, with 9 bases between. This CDR3 spans 13 amino acids.

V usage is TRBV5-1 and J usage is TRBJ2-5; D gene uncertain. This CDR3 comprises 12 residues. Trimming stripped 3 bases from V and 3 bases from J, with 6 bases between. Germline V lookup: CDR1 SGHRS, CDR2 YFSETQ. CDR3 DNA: TGCGCCAGCAGCTCCCCCGAAGAGACCCAGTACTTC. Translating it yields CASSSPEETQYF. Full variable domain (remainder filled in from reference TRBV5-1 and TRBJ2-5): KAGVTQTPRYLIKTRGQQVTLSCSPISGHRSVSWYQQTPGQGLQFLFEYFSETQRNKGNFPGRFSGRQFSNSRSEMNVSTLELGDSALYLCASSSPEETQYFGPGTRLLVL.

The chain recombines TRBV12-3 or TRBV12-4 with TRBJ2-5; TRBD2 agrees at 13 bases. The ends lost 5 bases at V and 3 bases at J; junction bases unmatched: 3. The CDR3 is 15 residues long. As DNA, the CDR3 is TGTGCCAGCAGTAGGACTAGCGGGGGAGAAGAGACCCAGTACTTC. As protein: CASSRTSGGEETQYF.

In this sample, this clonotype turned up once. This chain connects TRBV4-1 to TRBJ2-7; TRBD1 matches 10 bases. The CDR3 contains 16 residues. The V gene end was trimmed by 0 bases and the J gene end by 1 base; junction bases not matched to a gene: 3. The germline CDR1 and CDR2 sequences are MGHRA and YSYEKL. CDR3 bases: TGCGCCAGCAGCCAAGAGGACAGGGGGGCTTCCTACGAGCAGTACTTC. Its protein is CASSQEDRGASYEQYF.

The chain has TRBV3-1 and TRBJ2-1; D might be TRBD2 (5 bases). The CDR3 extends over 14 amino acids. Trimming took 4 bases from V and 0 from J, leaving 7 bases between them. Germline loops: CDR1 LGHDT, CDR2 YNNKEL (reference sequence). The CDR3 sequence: CASSRETSYNEQFF. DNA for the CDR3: TGTGCCAGCAGCCGGGAGACCTCCTACAATGAGCAGTTCTTC.

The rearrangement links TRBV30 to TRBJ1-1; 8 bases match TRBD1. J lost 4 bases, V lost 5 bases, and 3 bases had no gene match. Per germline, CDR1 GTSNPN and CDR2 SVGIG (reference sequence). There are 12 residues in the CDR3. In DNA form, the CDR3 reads TGTGCCTGGGCTACAGGGGGCACTGAAGCTTTCTTT. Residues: CAWATGGTEAFF.

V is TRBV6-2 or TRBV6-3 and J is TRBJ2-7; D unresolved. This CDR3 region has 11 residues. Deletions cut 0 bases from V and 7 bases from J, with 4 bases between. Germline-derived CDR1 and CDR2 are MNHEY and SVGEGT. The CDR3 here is CASSYSREQYF. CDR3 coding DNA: TGTGCCAGCAGTTACTCCCGAGAGCAGTACTTC.

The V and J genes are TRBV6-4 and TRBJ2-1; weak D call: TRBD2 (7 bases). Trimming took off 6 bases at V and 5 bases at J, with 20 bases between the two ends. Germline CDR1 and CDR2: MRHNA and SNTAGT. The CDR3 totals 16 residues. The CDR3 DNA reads TGTGCCAGCAGCGCCTGGGAGGGGGGGCCAAACAATGAGCAGTTCTTC. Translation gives CASSAWEGGPNNEQFF.

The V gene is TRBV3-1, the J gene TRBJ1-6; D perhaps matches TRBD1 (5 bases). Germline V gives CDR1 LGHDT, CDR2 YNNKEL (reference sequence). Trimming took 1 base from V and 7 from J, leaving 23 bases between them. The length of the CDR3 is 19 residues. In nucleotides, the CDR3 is TGTGCCAGCAGCCAAGTTGGGGGGTCCGAAGCCCTGGTCAATTCACCCCTCCACTTT. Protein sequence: CASSQVGGSEALVNSPLHF.

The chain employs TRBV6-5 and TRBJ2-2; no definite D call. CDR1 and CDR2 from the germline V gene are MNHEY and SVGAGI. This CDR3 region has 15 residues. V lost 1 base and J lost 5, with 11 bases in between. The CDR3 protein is CASSYFGEATGELFF. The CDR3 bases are TGTGCCAGCAGTTACTTCGGTGAGGCTACCGGGGAGCTGTTTTTT.

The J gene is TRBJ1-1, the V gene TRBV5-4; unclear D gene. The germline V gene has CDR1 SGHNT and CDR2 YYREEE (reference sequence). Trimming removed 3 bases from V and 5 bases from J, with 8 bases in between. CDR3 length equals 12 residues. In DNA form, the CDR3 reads TGTGCCAGCAGCTGGGTGGGTACTGAAGCTTTCTTT. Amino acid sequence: CASSWVGTEAFF. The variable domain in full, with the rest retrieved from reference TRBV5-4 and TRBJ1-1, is ETGVTQSPTHLIKTRGQQVTLRCSSQSGHNTVSWYQQALGQGPQFIFQYYREEENGRGNFPPRFSGLQFPNYSSELNVNALELDDSALYLCASSWVGTEAFFGQGTRLTVV.